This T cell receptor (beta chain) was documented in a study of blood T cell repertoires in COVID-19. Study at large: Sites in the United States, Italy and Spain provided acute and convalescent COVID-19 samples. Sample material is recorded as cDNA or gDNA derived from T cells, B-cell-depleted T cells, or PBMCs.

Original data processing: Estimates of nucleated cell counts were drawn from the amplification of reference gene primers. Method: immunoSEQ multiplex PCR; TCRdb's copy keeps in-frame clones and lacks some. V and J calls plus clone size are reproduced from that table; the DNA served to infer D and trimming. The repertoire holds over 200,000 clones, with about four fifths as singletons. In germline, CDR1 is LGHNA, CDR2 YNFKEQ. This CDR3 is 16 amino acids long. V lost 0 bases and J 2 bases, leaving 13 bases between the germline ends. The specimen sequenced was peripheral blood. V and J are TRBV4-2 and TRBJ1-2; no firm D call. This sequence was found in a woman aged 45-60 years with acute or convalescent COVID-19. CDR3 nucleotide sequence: TGTGCCAGCAGCCAAGATGGCGGCGGCCGAAACTATGGCTACACCTTC. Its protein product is CASSQDGGGRNYGYTF.